The T cell receptor (beta chain) under discussion was sequenced for a study of vaccination and CD4 T cells after COVID-19. Study-level background: Controls had a CEFX pool, an HIV-1 Nef pool, or no peptide added.

Treatment meaning: 10-day PBMC culture with coronavirus spike peptide pools or control peptides (ViraFEST assay). Collection of the unexposed donor's CD4+ T cells took place before the COVID-19 pandemic (2011-2018). Cell culture was performed with 2.2 million or so PBMCs per well in the presence of about 9.1 IU/ml IL-2 and around 9 ug/ml peptide pools. Testing used SARS-CoV-2 S/N and four cold-coronavirus spikes on unexposed-donor CD4+ T cells, cells permitting. A word on this clonotype: The antigen is undetermined.

Researchers used the Oncomine TCR Beta short-read assay to sequence DNA from cultured CD4+ T cells. From cultured CD4+ T cells, genomic DNA was extracted. MiXCR, applied by TCRdb to the PCR reads, yields one record per CDR3 protein. The sample consists of thousands of distinct CDR3 sequences, approximately 37% of them appearing once. This CDR3 spans 14 amino acids. Germline assignment: CDR1 SGHNT and CDR2 YENEEA. V shed 1 base, J shed 7 bases, and the junction held 4 bases outside the gene matches. The sample comprised CD4+ T cells from blood, cultured in vitro. The genes are TRBV11-3 and TRBJ2-1; 7 positions match TRBD2. This TCR was sampled from a human donor in good health. Here the CDR3 reads CASSLAGAGNEQFF. The CDR3 bases are TGTGCCAGCAGCTTAGCGGGAGCGGGAAATGAGCAGTTCTTC.